These T cell receptor beta chains were read from a single sample in a study of PD-1 blockade in classical Hodgkin lymphoma. The repertoire was sequenced with immunoSEQ multiplex PCR; TCRdb's copy has only in-frame clones and lacks some. The sample lists 90,000 to 100,000 clones; about 77% were seen once. The sample in question was peripheral blood mononuclear cells (PBMCs), obtained before the fourth cycle of nivolumab. The origin of the receptors is a human donor with classical Hodgkin lymphoma. CDR3s include the opening cysteine and the closing phenylalanine or tryptophan. The order of the fields is D gene, CDR3 length, clone size, V gene, J gene, CDR3 DNA, CDR3 protein. The D gene is left open where the match is weak. A clone size is listed for some rows: how often the clone was seen (once, few, many), or a class if it is expanded.

NA	13	NA	TRBV19	TRBJ1-2	TGTGCCAGTAGTATCGGGCAGGATTATGGCTACACCTTC	CASSIGQDYGYTF
TRBD1	14	NA	TRBV6-5	TRBJ2-5	TGTGCCAGCAGGAGACCGAGACAGGGAGAGACCCAGTACTTC	CASRRPRQGETQYF
NA	13	NA	TRBV7-2	TRBJ1-5	TGTGCCAGCAGCTCACAGGGATCCCAGCCCCAGCATTTT	CASSSQGSQPQHF
NA	15	NA	TRBV18	TRBJ1-4	TGTGCCAGCTCACCCCCCGAGGGAAGGAATGAAAAACTGTTTTTT	CASSPPEGRNEKLFF
NA	13	NA	TRBV6-5	TRBJ1-2	TGTGCCAGCACCGAGACAGAACCCTATGGCTACACCTTC	CASTETEPYGYTF
NA	15	few	TRBV10-3	TRBJ2-1	TGTGCCATCAGTGAGAAGGGCCCCAATATCGATGAGCAGTTCTTC	CAISEKGPNIDEQFF
NA	14	NA	TRBV15	TRBJ2-5	TGTGCCACCAGCGGGAGGGGGTGGGAAGAGACCCAGTACTTC	CATSGRGWEETQYF
TRBD1	17	NA	TRBV2	TRBJ1-2	TGTGCCAGCAGTGAAGATCTCAGACAGGGGAGCACGAGTGGCTACACCTTC	CASSEDLRQGSTSGYTF
NA	14	NA	TRBV6-1	TRBJ1-4	TGTGCCAGCACCTTGTTTGCAACTAATGAAAAACTGTTTTTT	CASTLFATNEKLFF
NA	15	NA	TRBV7-9	TRBJ1-3	TGTGCCAGCAGCTTAGGGCACGGCTCTGGAAACACCATATATTTT	CASSLGHGSGNTIYF
NA	12	NA	TRBV19	TRBJ1-2	TGTGCCAGTAGTCAGGATAACTATGGCTACACCTTC	CASSQDNYGYTF
TRBD1	14	once	TRBV27	TRBJ2-7	TGTGCCAGCAGTCACAGGGGGTTCGGTTACGAGCAGTACTTC	CASSHRGFGYEQYF
NA	14	few	TRBV5-6	TRBJ1-1	TGTGCCAGCAGCTTCAAGGTTTGGGGCACTGAAGCTTTCTTT	CASSFKVWGTEAFF
TRBD1	20	NA	TRBV5-4	TRBJ2-2	TGTGCCAGCAGCCTCCTCCGGGGGGGACAGGGGACGTTGAACACCGGGGAGCTGTTTTTT	CASSLLRGGQGTLNTGELFF
TRBD1	16	few	TRBV6-5	TRBJ1-4	TGTGCCAGCAGTTACTCCGGGACAGGTTTAGGGGAAAAACTGTTTTTT	CASSYSGTGLGEKLFF
NA	13	NA	TRBV4-2	TRBJ1-2	TGTGCCAGCAGCCAAACCTCGGCGGAAGGCTACACCTTC	CASSQTSAEGYTF
NA	12	NA	TRBV5-1	TRBJ2-7	TGCGCCAGCAGTCGGGTACCCTACGAGCAGTACTTC	CASSRVPYEQYF
TRBD2	15	NA	TRBV7-3	TRBJ2-1	TGTGCCAGCAGCTCGAGCGGGGGGGCCGGGAATGAGCAGTTCTTC	CASSSSGGAGNEQFF
TRBD2	15	once	TRBV7-3	TRBJ2-3	TGTGCCAGCAGCTCGGGACTAGCGGGCACAGATACGCAGTATTTT	CASSSGLAGTDTQYF
TRBD1	15	NA	TRBV19	TRBJ1-2	TGTGCCAGTAGTATCCCGGGACAGGGTGTAGGTGGCTACACCTTC	CASSIPGQGVGGYTF
NA	14	NA	TRBV27	TRBJ2-1	TGTGCCAGCAGTAGCCGGCCCCCCTACAATGAGCAGTTCTTC	CASSSRPPYNEQFF
NA	13	few	TRBV7-2	TRBJ1-2	TGTGCCAGCAGCTTTAATGGAGGAAATGGCTACACCTTC	CASSFNGGNGYTF
NA	15	NA	TRBV28	TRBJ1-5	TGTGCCAGCAGTTTAAGCGCAGGGCACGGCCAGCCCCAGCATTTT	CASSLSAGHGQPQHF
NA	13	few	TRBV6-5	TRBJ1-2	TGTGCCAGCAGTTACTCCCCCCTCTATGGCTACACCTTC	CASSYSPLYGYTF
NA	17	NA	TRBV7-2	TRBJ2-1	TGTGCCAGCAGCTCCTCAGGGATAAAAGGGCCTTACAATGAGCAGTTCTTC	CASSSSGIKGPYNEQFF
NA	12	NA	TRBV29-1	TRBJ2-5	TGCAGCGTGGACAGCAGCCAAGAGACCCAGTACTTC	CSVDSSQETQYF
NA	13	NA	TRBV7-3	TRBJ2-5	TGTGCCAGCAGCCCCAGGGGAGGAGAGACCCAGTACTTC	CASSPRGGETQYF
TRBD2	16	NA	TRBV11-2	TRBJ2-7	TGTGCCAGCAGCCTCTCCTGGCTAGCGGGGCCCTACGAGCAGTACTTC	CASSLSWLAGPYEQYF
NA	16	NA	TRBV6-5	TRBJ1-2	TGTGCCAGCAGTTACTCGTTGACGGCTGGGCTCTATGGCTACACCTTC	CASSYSLTAGLYGYTF
NA	14	NA	TRBV5-1	TRBJ1-1	TGCGCCAGCCAACGGGGGGATAGTAACACTGAAGCTTTCTTT	CASQRGDSNTEAFF
NA	14	NA	TRBV2	TRBJ1-5	TGTGCCAGCAGTGAAGGGGGGAGCAATCAGCCCCAGCATTTT	CASSEGGSNQPQHF
TRBD2	16	NA	TRBV7-3	TRBJ2-1	TGTGCCAGCAGCTTCACGGGAGGGCCGCCCTACAATGAGCAGTTCTTC	CASSFTGGPPYNEQFF
NA	11	NA	TRBV28	TRBJ1-1	TGTGCCAGCACCCAGAACACTGAAGCTTTCTTT	CASTQNTEAFF
NA	19	NA	TRBV7-6	TRBJ2-3	TGTGCCAGCAGCTCAGGGGGAGGGGGCGCTGAGGGTGACACAGATACGCAGTATTTT	CASSSGGGGAEGDTDTQYF
NA	15	NA	TRBV9	TRBJ2-7	TGTGCCAGCAGCGTAGTCCCGGACGGATACTACGAGCAGTACTTC	CASSVVPDGYYEQYF
NA	13	NA	TRBV21-1	TRBJ1-5	TGTGCCAGCAGCACAGCCCTCAATCAGCCCCAGCATTTT	CASSTALNQPQHF
NA	14	NA	TRBV29-1	TRBJ2-5	TGCAGCGCCCGGGGACCTCAGTACCAAGAGACCCAGTACTTC	CSARGPQYQETQYF
NA	15	NA	TRBV7-9	TRBJ1-4	TGTGCCAGCAGCGCCCCTCCGGGACGAAAGGAAAAACTGTTTTTT	CASSAPPGRKEKLFF
TRBD1	15	NA	TRBV5-4	TRBJ2-7	TGTGCCAGCAGCTCATCGGGACAGAGCTCCTACGAGCAGTACTTC	CASSSSGQSSYEQYF
NA	14	NA	TRBV28	TRBJ2-7	TGTGCCAGCAGTTTAAGGCAGGGGCCCTACGAGCAGTACTTC	CASSLRQGPYEQYF
NA	16	NA	TRBV5-6	TRBJ2-3	TGTGCCAGCAGCCCAATCATAGCGGAAATTGGGGATACGCAGTATTTT	CASSPIIAEIGDTQYF
TRBD1	15	few	TRBV6-6	TRBJ2-7	TGTGCCAGCAGCCGATCGACAGGGGAACCCTACGAGCAGTACTTC	CASSRSTGEPYEQYF
TRBD2	18	NA	TRBV2	TRBJ2-7	TGTGCCAGCAGTGAAGCGCCCCCACTAGCGGGGTTATCCTACGAGCAGTACTTC	CASSEAPPLAGLSYEQYF
NA	14	NA	TRBV7-8	TRBJ1-5	TGTGCCAGCAGCTTAGGGCCAGGCAATCAGCCCCAGCATTTT	CASSLGPGNQPQHF
NA	15	NA	TRBV7-2	TRBJ2-2	TGTGCCAGCAGCTTAGCGGGCGGGGTGTCCGGGGAGCTGTTTTTT	CASSLAGGVSGELFF
NA	13	many	TRBV6-5	TRBJ2-5	TGTGCCAGCAGTTACCATGTTCAAGAGACCCAGTACTTC	CASSYHVQETQYF